These 32 T cell receptor beta chains were sequenced from one sample in a study of T cell responses to AZD1222 COVID-19 vaccine. The protocol was immunoSEQ multiplex PCR, while the TCRdb copy is restricted to in-frame clones and leaves out a portion. The sample consists of 150,000 to 200,000 clones, approximately 89% of them appearing once. The input for sequencing was peripheral blood, taken 28 days after the second AZD1222 dose. These receptors originate from an adult who received the AZD1222 COVID-19 vaccine.

The chain employs TRBV30 and TRBJ2-4; 13 nucleotides agree with TRBD2. This CDR3 spans 17 amino acids. CDR1 is GTSNPN and CDR2 is SVGIG in the germline V gene (reference sequence). The V gene end was trimmed by 7 bases and the J gene end by 0 bases; junction bases not matched to a gene: 9. This CDR3 is CASTSGRPFLAKNIQYF. DNA of the CDR3: TGTGCCTCGACTAGCGGGAGGCCGTTCCTAGCCAAAAACATTCAGTACTTC.

This clone was observed once. This CDR3 is missing its conserved last phenylalanine or tryptophan, likely due to a read error. The DNA is omitted, as the CDR3 cannot be located on it reliably, and the CDR3 follows TCRdb's listing. This chain uses TRBV27 with TRBJ2-7; the table's D call, TRBD2, was not checked against the DNA. Inclusive of both ends, the CDR3 amounts to 10 amino acids. Germline CDR1 is MNHEY and CDR2 is SMNVEV (reference sequence). The chain's CDR3 is CASNPTYLEP.

The chain couples TRBV27 to TRBJ2-5; perhaps TRBD2 as D (6 bases). The CDR3 has 12 residues. The V end lost 5 bases, the J end lost 5 bases, and 9 bases lay between the germline ends. The germline gives CDR1 MNHEY, CDR2 SMNVEV (reference sequence). The DNA of the CDR3 is TGTGCCAGCAGTACTGGGACTGAGACCCAGTACTTC. Amino acid sequence: CASSTGTETQYF.

The chain employs TRBV5-1 and TRBJ2-5, with 9 bases aligning to TRBD2. J lost 5 bases, V lost 2 bases, and 4 bases had no gene match. This CDR3 has 14 residues. Germline lookup yields CDR1 SGHRS and CDR2 YFSETQ. CDR3 coding DNA: TGCGCCAGCAGCTTTGCGGGAGGGCCCGAGACCCAGTACTTC. Protein: CASSFAGGPETQYF. The full variable domain, in which reference TRBV5-1 and TRBJ2-5 provide the parts outside the CDR3, is KAGVTQTPRYLIKTRGQQVTLSCSPISGHRSVSWYQQTPGQGLQFLFEYFSETQRNKGNFPGRFSGRQFSNSRSEMNVSTLELGDSALYLCASSFAGGPETQYFGPGTRLLVL.

The J gene is TRBJ2-2, the V gene TRBV24-1, with 14 bases lining up with TRBD2. Germline V gene data show CDR1 as KGHDR and CDR2 as SFDVKD. The V gene end was trimmed by 4 bases and the J gene end by 7 bases; junction bases not matched to a gene: 7. The CDR3 runs 17 residues. This CDR3 reads CATSDPGTSGRGGELFF. The CDR3 nucleotides read TGTGCCACCAGTGACCCAGGGACTAGCGGGAGAGGCGGGGAGCTGTTTTTT.

The chain combines TRBV6-2 or TRBV6-3 with TRBJ2-5; 7 bases line up with TRBD1. CDR3 size: 14 residues. From germline, CDR1 is MNHEY and CDR2 SVGEGT. Losses at the gene ends were 4 bases for V and 1 base for J; bases not matched to a gene: 3. The CDR3 loop reads CASSLGQLQETQYF. The CDR3 nucleotides are TGTGCCAGCAGTTTGGGACAGCTCCAAGAGACCCAGTACTTC.

The chain recombines TRBV28 with TRBJ2-2; the D is unclear. V was clipped by 0 bases and J by 0 bases, with 5 bases between them. The CDR3 is made up of 15 amino acids. CDR1 and CDR2 (germline): MDHEN, SYDVKM. The CDR3 DNA is TGTGCCAGCAGTTTATGGACTCCGAACACCGGGGAGCTGTTTTTT. Residues: CASSLWTPNTGELFF.

This chain's CDR3 is CAIRHPGTTTSGSLAGELFF. The CDR3 DNA follows: TGTGCCATCAGACACCCCGGGACAACGACTAGCGGGAGCTTGGCCGGGGAGCTGTTTTTT. The chain joins TRBV10-3 to TRBJ2-2; 12 bases fit TRBD2. The CDR3 contains 20 residues. The V gene end was trimmed by 6 bases and the J gene end by 6 bases; junction bases not matched to a gene: 20. Per the germline V gene, CDR1 is ENHRY and CDR2 is SYGVKD.

The chain carries TRBV15 and TRBJ1-2; maybe TRBD1 (6 bases). The CDR3 has 16 residues. V lost 2 bases and J lost 1, with 14 bases in between. CDR1 and CDR2 (germline): LNHNV, YYDKDF (reference sequence). CDR3 in DNA: TGTGCCACCAGCAGATCTCGGGACATGATTAACTATGGCTACACCTTC. Its protein product is CATSRSRDMINYGYTF.

The CDR3 loop reads CASSPRWMVSGYNEQFF. CDR3 sequence (DNA): TGTGCCAGCAGCCCCCGATGGATGGTCTCGGGCTACAATGAGCAGTTCTTC. The rearrangement joins TRBV11-3 to TRBJ2-1; no clear D. Germline CDR1 reads SGHNT; CDR2 reads YENEEA. The ends were cut back, 5 bases at V and 3 bases at J, with 20 bases in the middle. The CDR3 length is 17 residues.

This chain uses TRBV6-5 with TRBJ1-5; 11 nucleotides agree with TRBD1. V was clipped by 6 bases and J by 5 bases; unmatched bases: 6. CDR1 MNHEY and CDR2 SVGAGI come from the germline V gene. There are 15 residues in the CDR3. The chain's CDR3 is CASSRDRGEYQPQHF. CDR3 sequence (DNA): TGTGCCAGCAGCCGGGACAGGGGGGAGTATCAGCCCCAGCATTTT.

The chain uses TRBV19 and TRBJ2-1, with 10 nucleotides matching TRBD2. Germline assignment: CDR1 LNHDA and CDR2 SQIVND (reference sequence). Trimming removed 4 bases from V and 6 bases from J; junction bases left unmatched: 9. The CDR3 totals 16 residues. The CDR3 region has the DNA TGTGCCAGTAGTAGAAGGGCTAGCGGGAGTCTCAATGAGCAGTTCTTC. Its translation: CASSRRASGSLNEQFF.

This clone was counted a single time. Other DNA sequences in the sample encode the same CDR3. The V gene is TRBV24-1, the J gene TRBJ1-3; TRBD1 aligns across 7 bases. The CDR3 runs to 15 residues. The germline V gene encodes CDR1 KGHDR and CDR2 SFDVKD. V was pared by 3 bases and J by 0 bases, with 1 base of the junction left unmatched. CDR3: CATSDPGGSGNTIYF. As DNA, the CDR3 is TGTGCCACCAGTGATCCAGGGGGCTCTGGAAACACCATATATTTT.

The chain recombines TRBV12-3 or TRBV12-4 with TRBJ2-5; D is ambiguous. The V gene lost 1 base and the J gene lost 5 bases, with 5 bases spanning the gap. This CDR3 region has 12 residues. The CDR3 DNA is TGTGCCAGCAGTTTAGTTTTTGAGACCCAGTACTTC. This gives the protein CASSLVFETQYF.

This clone was observed a single time. The gene calls are TRBV15 and TRBJ2-5; D remains ambiguous. Trimming took 0 bases from V and 5 from J, leaving 10 bases between them. This CDR3 contains 14 residues. Germline-derived CDR1 and CDR2 are LNHNV and YYDKDF (reference sequence). CDR3 sequence (DNA): TGTGCCACCAGCAGAGATATGACCGTGGAGACCCAGTACTTC. It specifies CATSRDMTVETQYF.

The rearrangement joins TRBV2 to TRBJ2-1, with TRBD1 matching over 7 bases. After removal of 5 bases from V and 3 bases from J, the junction contained 1 base not matched to a gene. CDR3 length: 13 residues. Germline values: CDR1 SNHLY, CDR2 FYNNEI. The CDR3 DNA is TGTGCCAGCAGTCGGGACAGCTACAATGAGCAGTTCTTC. The encoded protein is CASSRDSYNEQFF.

This chain connects TRBV6-5 to TRBJ1-6; 9 bases agree with TRBD1. The germline gives CDR1 MNHEY, CDR2 SVGAGI. The ends lost 6 bases at V and 5 bases at J; junction bases unmatched: 2. The CDR3 is 14 amino acids. The CDR3 DNA is TGTGCCAGCAGGTGGGACAGGGATAATTCACCCCTCCACTTT. Translation: CASRWDRDNSPLHF.

The chain is built from TRBV28 and TRBJ2-1; 10 bases map to TRBD1. The CDR3 sequence is 14 residues long. Germline lookup yields CDR1 MDHEN and CDR2 SYDVKM. Losses at the gene ends were 7 bases for V and 9 bases for J; bases not matched to a gene: 9. CDR3 protein: CASIATGGLGEQFF. For the CDR3, the DNA is TGTGCCAGCATCGCGACAGGGGGCTTGGGTGAGCAGTTCTTC.

The chain couples TRBV7-2 to TRBJ2-1; D is ambiguous. This CDR3 has 21 residues. The V end lost 0 bases, the J end lost 0 bases, and 24 bases lay between the germline ends. CDR1 and CDR2 from the germline V gene are SGHTA and FQGNSA. CDR3 nucleotides: TGTGCCAGCAGCTTAGCGCGGAGACCCGCTCCCGGCCTTAGCTCCTACAATGAGCAGTTCTTC. It yields the protein CASSLARRPAPGLSSYNEQFF.

This clone was seen only once. V gene TRBV11-3 combines with J gene TRBJ1-2; maybe TRBD1 (5 bases). V gave up 5 bases and J gave up 4 bases, with 11 bases separating them. The CDR3 spans 13 residues. CDR1 and CDR2 from the germline V gene are SGHNT and YENEEA. CDR3 nucleotide sequence: TGTGCCAGCAGCCAGGACGGGGCCTATGGCTACACCTTC. This sequence encodes CASSQDGAYGYTF.

This chain links TRBV30 with TRBJ2-1; D might be TRBD1 (6 bases). This CDR3 has 13 amino acids. Trimming cost V 8 bases and J 4 bases, with 15 bases left between them. Germline loops: CDR1 GTSNPN, CDR2 SVGIG (reference sequence). This chain's CDR3 is CALPRDKYNEQFF. CDR3 DNA sequence: TGTGCCCTACCCCGGGACAAATACAATGAGCAGTTCTTC. The full variable domain, rest sourced from reference TRBV30 and TRBJ2-1, is SQTIHQWPATLVQPVGSPLSLECTVEGTSNPNLYWYRQAAGRGLQLLFYSVGIGQISSEVPQNLSASRPQDRQFILSSKKLLLSDSGFYLCALPRDKYNEQFFGPGTRLTVL.

The chain uses TRBV5-1 and TRBJ2-1; possibly TRBD1 for D (6 bases). The CDR3 runs to 14 residues. The V end was cut by 3 bases, the J end by 3 bases, with 10 bases between. Germline assignment: CDR1 SGHRS and CDR2 YFSETQ. Here the CDR3 DNA reads TGCGCCAGCAGCTGGAAACAGGGCTACAATGAGCAGTTCTTC. Protein: CASSWKQGYNEQFF.

This clone was seen a single time. The chain carries TRBV6-5 and TRBJ1-3; perhaps TRBD1 as D (6 bases). Trimming stripped 6 bases from V and 1 base from J, with 13 bases between. The CDR3 runs 15 residues. CDR1 is MNHEY and CDR2 is SVGAGI in the germline V gene. CDR3 DNA: TGTGCCAGCAGGGGACAAGGCCTGTCTGGAAACACCATATATTTT. Protein sequence: CASRGQGLSGNTIYF.

The chain couples TRBV12-5 to TRBJ1-5, with a tentative D call TRBD1 (6 bases). Germline CDR1 and CDR2: LGHNT and FRNRAP. The CDR3 covers 18 residues. V lost 1 base and J lost 3, with 19 bases in between. This CDR3 is CASGLDRTAPHTNQPQHF. CDR3 bases: TGTGCTAGTGGTTTGGACCGGACAGCACCCCATACCAATCAGCCCCAGCATTTT.

The chain recombines TRBV2 with TRBJ2-5; D remains ambiguous. The V end was cut by 4 bases, the J end by 5 bases, with 14 bases between. Germline V gene sequence: CDR1 SNHLY, CDR2 FYNNEI. There are 14 residues in the CDR3. CDR3 DNA sequence: TGTGCCAGCAGTGGGTCCAGGTCGAAGGAGACCCAGTACTTC. It yields the protein CASSGSRSKETQYF.

The chain recombines TRBV7-9 with TRBJ2-7, with D perhaps matching TRBD2 (6 bases). The germline V and J ends were trimmed by 3 bases and 2 bases, with 11 bases remaining between them. CDR1 and CDR2 (germline): SEHNR, FQNEAQ (reference sequence). The CDR3 covers 14 residues. The CDR3 spells CASSFGTSPYEQYF. CDR3 DNA: TGTGCCAGCAGCTTCGGGACTTCGCCCTACGAGCAGTACTTC. The full variable domain, in which reference TRBV7-9 and TRBJ2-7 provide the parts outside the CDR3, is DTGVSQNPRHKITKRGQNVTFRCDPISEHNRLYWYRQTLGQGPEFLTYFQNEAQLEKSRLLSDRFSAERPKGSFSTLEIQRTEQGDSAMYLCASSFGTSPYEQYFGPGTRLTVT.

Concerning this clone: Other DNA sequences in this specimen translate into the identical CDR3. The V call is TRBV7-3, the J call TRBJ1-1; D may be TRBD1 (6 bases). V lost 5 bases to trimming and J lost 4 bases, with 11 bases between them. Germline CDR1 and CDR2: SGHTA and FQGTGA. The CDR3 consists of 13 residues. The CDR3 spells CASSLQGGTEAFF. CDR3 DNA sequence: TGTGCCAGCAGCCTACAGGGTGGCACTGAAGCTTTCTTT.

This clone was observed a single time. The V and J genes are TRBV19 and TRBJ1-1; D remains unclear. This CDR3 is built from 13 residues. The V gene lost 1 base and the J gene lost 8 bases, with 11 bases spanning the gap. Germline V lookup: CDR1 LNHDA, CDR2 SQIVND (reference sequence). Written as DNA, the CDR3 is TGTGCCAGTAGTATAGTCGGGCGTGAGGAAGCTTTCTTT. This translates into CASSIVGREEAFF. The full variable domain, with the rest looked up from reference TRBV19 and TRBJ1-1, is DGGITQSPKYLFRKEGQNVTLSCEQNLNHDAMYWYRQDPGQGLRLIYYSQIVNDFQKGDIAEGYSVSREKKESFPLTVTSAQKNPTAFYLCASSIVGREEAFFGQGTRLTVV.

The CDR3 sequence is CASSQGAGGYEQYF. The CDR3 DNA reads TGTGCCAGCAGCCAAGGGGCTGGCGGCTACGAGCAGTACTTC. The rearrangement joins TRBV3-1 (or the pseudogene TRBV3-2) to TRBJ2-7; D is uncertain. Trimming cost V 1 base and J 3 bases, with 10 bases left between them. The germline gives CDR1 LGHDT, CDR2 YNNKEL (reference sequence). The CDR3 totals 14 residues.

V gene TRBV5-1 combines with J gene TRBJ2-7, with TRBD1 matching 7 bases. The junction had 6 bases not matched to a gene; V was cut back by 0 bases and J by 6 bases. CDR1 is SGHRS, CDR2 YFSETQ, per germline. The CDR3 extends over 14 amino acids. As DNA, the CDR3 is TGCGCCAGCAGCTTGGACAGGGGCAGGGGCGAGCAGTACTTC. Residues: CASSLDRGRGEQYF.

V usage is TRBV5-5 and J usage is TRBJ2-7; TRBD2 might be the D (7 bases). Per germline, CDR1 SGHKS and CDR2 YYEKEE (reference sequence). CDR3 length: 13 residues. Trimming took 0 bases from V and 9 from J, leaving 13 bases between them. The CDR3 bases are TGTGCCAGCAGCTTGGCTGGAGGGGGGGTGCAGTACTTC. It encodes CASSLAGGGVQYF. Based on the CDR3 plus reference TRBV5-5 and TRBJ2-7, the full variable domain is DAGVTQSPTHLIKTRGQQVTLRCSPISGHKSVSWYQQVLGQGPQFIFQYYEKEERGRGNFPDRFSARQFPNYSSELNVNALLLGDSALYLCASSLAGGGVQYFGPGTRLTVT.

V gene TRBV28 combines with J gene TRBJ2-3, with D unclear. Trimming removed 7 bases from V and 1 base from J, with 15 bases in between. Germline V gene data show CDR1 as MDHEN and CDR2 as SYDVKM. The CDR3 length is 15 residues. CDR3 in DNA: TGTGCCAGCACCCCGGGCGGCGCGGGCACAGATACGCAGTATTTT. This sequence encodes CASTPGGAGTDTQYF.